This TCR beta chain was captured by sequencing in a study of cytomegalovirus exposure and HLA in healthy donors (dated by TCRdb to about 2017). Context from the whole study: According to an earlier analysis of several hundred of the donors, roughly 180 million T cells yielded roughly 100 million unique TCR beta sequences and 250 to 350 Gb of sequence data. An early release that covered about 600 HLA-typed donors contained approximately 300 gigabases of sequencing data and about 93 million unique TCR sequences. The genetic ancestry cluster associated with self-reported Caucasian donors included over 80% of the 350 to 500 genotyped donors. The study aimed to test whether cataloging public T cell receptors could reveal signatures of past pathogen exposure. Using immunosequencing, the study profiled T cell repertoires from approximately 700 subjects and related those repertoires to cytomegalovirus serostatus. Along with the roughly 670-subject first cohort, a separate validation cohort of over a hundred different subjects was used. To predict cytomegalovirus infection status, the study combined high-throughput TCR immunosequencing, statistical association of individual TCRs with disease status, and machine learning. A later analysis re-examined previously published TCR beta repertoires from hundreds of donors and added high-resolution HLA genotyping to investigate patterns of TCR occurrence. Rather than drawing on any new phenotypic data, the later analysis identified candidate immune exposures from TCR beta sequences and the way those sequences occurred across donors. In an earlier analysis of several hundred of the donors, high-throughput TCR beta sequencing was used to judge whether each TCR beta V gene segment behaved as functional or pseudogenic. Donor age, sex, ethnicity and CMV serostatus were compiled alongside the repertoire data. Genome-wide SNP genotypes for about 55% of the roughly 670 donors were used in a later genetic analysis, which treated that subset as a discovery cohort. All discovery cohort repertoires had been generated on a single sequencing platform. Class I and class II HLA loci were covered by the typing at four-digit resolution. The number of typed donors differed by locus: roughly 629-630 for A, B, C, DRB1 and DQB1; approximately 530 for DQA1; approximately 600 for DPA1; and around 470 for DPB1. Because of strong linkage in the cohort, 4 to 6 DR-DQ haplotypes were treated as single units for association and clustering. Among some 400 genotyped donors of the cohort, an average of approximately 220,000 unique TCR beta nucleotide sequences was sequenced per donor, of which about 19% were non-productive.

About this clone: Its target antigen remains unknown. Base qualities are not provided; no much larger clone lies one nucleotide away.

Libraries were built with the immunoSEQ multiplex PCR assay. For the multiplex PCR, a mixture combining 60 forward primers for TCR Vbeta segments and 13 reverse primers for TCR Jbeta segments was used. The CDR3 region of rearranged TCR beta genes was amplified from genomic DNA with a multiplex PCR assay. On the Illumina HiSeq System, the amplified TCR beta libraries were sequenced as 87-base-pair reads. As for the authors' bioinformatics: A later analysis tallied roughly 80 million unique TCR beta chains across the 666 repertoires, and around 12 million of those chains were shared by two or more donors. To remove PCR and sequencing errors, raw reads were error-corrected and collapsed into unique sequences using a nearest-neighbor algorithm that merged closely related sequences. CDR3 sequences were aligned to IMGT reference sequences to assign V, D and J gene segments. For a sequence to be retained, at least a six-nucleotide match to both a V gene segment and a J gene segment was required. A rearrangement counted as productive if the CDR3 had no stop codons and remained in frame with V and J, and every other rearrangement counted as non-productive. Following IMGT convention, CDR3 was defined as the stretch from the second conserved V-encoded cysteine to the conserved J-encoded phenylalanine. Sequences without an unambiguous match to a single V gene segment were excluded from the earlier analysis of about 630 of the donors. An earlier analysis of 587 of the donors called V segments functional above 56.7% productive rearrangements and segregating when the between-donor standard deviation exceeded 5%. A statistical classification framework was developed to diagnose cytomegalovirus status using the catalog of TCR beta chain sequences. V and J gene assignment, in a later analysis, came from comparing TCR nucleotide sequences with IMGT/GENE-DB human TR gene sequences. Using the TCRdist pipeline, a later analysis assigned CDR3 sequences along with most-parsimonious VDJ recombination scenarios. A later analysis defined each TCR beta chain by its CDR3 amino acid sequence plus V-gene family, and excluded reads lacking a unique V-gene family. To address suspected cross-contamination and a sequencing artifact, a later analysis removed a few hundred highly shared, low-generation-probability nucleotide sequences. For each public chain, a later analysis derived a clonal expansion index from normalized ranks of inferred template counts within each repertoire. In a later analysis, generation probabilities were computed using a VDJ recombination model fitted to out-of-frame rearrangements, and the results were checked against IGoR. In a later analysis, hypergeometric tests were used to score TCR-TCR, TCR-HLA and TCR-CMV co-occurrence, with a repertoire-size bias correction applied to TCR pairs. To estimate false discovery rates, a later analysis permuted the HLA or CMV assignments 20 times. A later analysis grouped co-occurring TCRs with DBSCAN, adding TCRdist sequence similarity when clustering within HLA-allele-positive subsets. Repertoires with fewer than 30,000 or more than 120,000 public chains were left out of co-occurrence clustering, as were four to six repertoires with anomalous nucleotide sharing. TCRdb limited this immuneACCESS table to in-frame rearrangements with V and J called. A share of clones is missing; checked studies link under half to unresolved V genes, and the rest is unexplained. V, J and clone size were drawn from that table, and D and trimming were deduced from the DNA. This sample has around 93,000 clones in its table, and 70% to 85% of those were observed once. The ten largest clones represent roughly 3.8% of the sample.

In total, just over 650 healthy bone marrow donors made up the cohort. Cohort members were all nominally healthy when sampled, although unrecorded immune exposures were likely present. The donor was CMV seronegative and was included in the group of 352 seronegative cohort members. A peripheral blood sample was provided by each donor, and peripheral blood mononuclear cells were used for TCR beta sequencing. The Qiagen DNeasy Blood Extraction Kit was used to extract genomic DNA from the blood cell samples. The CDR3, from cysteine to phenylalanine, totals 14 residues. The retained sequence is limited to the CDR3, 42 bases, with the frame set at the first base. Trimming takes 1 base from V and 4 bases from J, and the germline ends sit 12 bases apart. The germline V gene provides CDR1 SQVTM and CDR2 ANQGSEA. Paper-wide results and their limitations: The cohort was sequenced for TCR beta chains only, and without alpha or paired-chain data the features that could be detected were limited. The authors suggested that the approach could potentially be generalized to other disease states and immunological phenotypes. The sequencing pipeline was judged likely to have produced a cluster of highly shared sequence variants as a technical artifact. At a false discovery rate of 0.05, a later analysis linked approximately 18,000 TCR beta sequences to specific HLA alleles. Because the 87-base-pair reads could not distinguish some IMGT-functional V segments, including TRBV6-2 and TRBV6-3, those segments were excluded. A later analysis found that most CMV-associated TCR beta chains appeared HLA-restricted, with HLA associations seemingly driven largely by CMV exposure. Presence/absence analyses assumed roughly uniform sequencing depth across donors, an assumption that may not hold. According to a later analysis, parvovirus B19, influenza, CMV and Epstein-Barr virus appeared linked to several top co-occurrence clusters. In a later genetic analysis, fewer N-insertions in productive TCRs were reported among donors in an Asian-associated ancestry cluster than the roughly 700-donor mean. An association between a missense DCLRE1C variant and V-gene and J-gene trimming of TCR beta chains was found in a later genetic analysis and replicated in an independent cohort. Correlated functional status among segregating V segments might be attributable to linkage disequilibrium, but an unknown experimental factor could not be ruled out. When HLA alleles, especially DR and DQ, strongly co-occurred, TCR associations were difficult to assign to individual alleles. In an earlier analysis of 587 of the donors, most TCR beta V segments were observed in productive rearrangements about 90% or about 30% of the time, broadly matching IMGT annotations. Across donors, most TCR sequences were observed very rarely, whereas some public TCRs were present in many individuals. A further reported finding was that TCR beta sequences accurately predicted the HLA-A and HLA-B alleles for most subjects in the first cohort. Cytomegalovirus status was reported to be diagnosed by the classifier with high specificity and sensitivity in both the original and validation cohorts. In a later analysis, TCR association rates were found to vary across HLA loci, with the most associated TCRs seen for DRB1 alleles and the fewest for HLA-C alleles. Because HLA typing was missing for some donors at each locus, association tests included only the typed subset. A few of the identified cytomegalovirus-associated TCR beta chains were confirmed in vitro to be specific for cytomegalovirus antigens. The only immune exposure information available for the cohort was CMV serostatus. A later analysis found that HLA-associated TCR beta chains were more clonally expanded and had lower generation probabilities than equally common non-associated chains. Because counts were too low, about 18 rarely observed V segments, including chromosome 9 orphons, were left out of the earlier analysis of 587 of the donors. The study gave a list of around 170 TCR beta chains associated with cytomegalovirus.

The chain joins TRBV29-1 to TRBJ2-3; the D gene is possibly TRBD2, with 6 bases matching. The sequenced sample consisted of PBMCs. The clonotype comes from a man aged 50 or older in good health and CMV-seronegative. Here the CDR3 is given as CSVEGGVASDTQYF. The nucleotide sequence reads as follows: TGCAGCGTTGAAGGGGGGGTAGCCTCAGATACGCAGTATTTT.